A single sample is the source of the 17 T cell receptor beta chains below, sequenced in a study of CD8 T cells in Susac syndrome. It was with random hexamers that roughly 0.45 to 1 ug RNA was reverse transcribed. TCRdb reprocessed the immunoSEQ multiplex PCR reads with MiXCR, giving one entry per CDR3 protein. Among some 170,000 distinct CDR3 sequences listed, roughly 94% were seen once. The material sequenced was CD4+ T cells from PBMCs. These receptors all come from a human donor in good health.

CDR3 sequence reads: CASTLRNTEAFF. Written as DNA, the CDR3 is TGTGCCAGCACCCTTCGGAACACTGAAGCTTTCTTT. V is TRBV28 and J is TRBJ1-1, with D unresolved. The CDR3 runs 12 residues. The germline gives CDR1 MDHEN, CDR2 SYDVKM. Trimming stripped 7 bases from V and 1 base from J, with 7 bases between.

The rearrangement joins TRBV14 to TRBJ1-2; D is uncertain. Germline values: CDR1 SGHDN, CDR2 FVKESK. The V and J ends lost 1 base and 8 bases respectively, with 8 bases between them. The CDR3 spans 12 residues. As DNA, the CDR3 is TGTGCCAGCAGCCAAGGGGGAACAGGCTACACCTTC. Translated: CASSQGGTGYTF.

V usage is TRBV28 and J usage is TRBJ2-5; 8 bases agree with TRBD2. The CDR3 spans 13 residues. V was pared by 8 bases and J by 4 bases, with 6 bases of the junction left unmatched. CDR1 and CDR2 (germline): MDHEN, SYDVKM. This chain's CDR3 is CASSGGAGETQYF. As DNA, the CDR3 is TGTGCCAGCTCCGGGGGGGCGGGAGAGACCCAGTACTTC.

The CDR3 DNA reads as TGCGCCAGCAGGGCGCCAGAGAGCGGATTCTACAATGAGCAGTTCTTC. This codes for CASRAPESGFYNEQFF. The V call is TRBV5-1, the J call TRBJ2-1, with TRBD2 as a possible D gene (5 bases). V lost 5 bases, J lost 3 bases, and 18 bases lay in between. Germline lookup yields CDR1 SGHRS and CDR2 YFSETQ. The CDR3 consists of 16 residues.

This clonotype was recorded once. The chain joins TRBV29-1 to TRBJ2-1; 11 positions match TRBD2. Looked up from germline, CDR1 is SQVTM and CDR2 is ANQGSEA. Losses at the gene ends were 3 bases for V and 5 bases for J; bases not matched to a gene: 18. CDR3 size: 19 residues. The CDR3 nucleotides read TGCAGCGTTGAGAGAGACAGGGGTCTAGCGGGAGGCACCAACAATGAGCAGTTCTTC. Amino acid sequence: CSVERDRGLAGGTNNEQFF.

This chain links TRBV10-3 with TRBJ2-7; 8 bases line up with TRBD1. The CDR3 has 16 amino acids. The V and J ends lost 5 bases and 0 bases, in that order; junction bases with no gene match: 9. The germline CDR1 and CDR2 sequences are ENHRY and SYGVKD. CDR3 protein: CAISLGNRGSSYEQYF. CDR3 nucleotide sequence: TGTGCCATCAGTCTAGGAAACAGGGGGAGCTCCTACGAGCAGTACTTC.

V and J are TRBV5-4 and TRBJ1-1, with D possibly being TRBD1 (5 bases). Per the germline V gene, CDR1 is SGHNT and CDR2 is YYREEE (reference sequence). With 4 bases removed from V and 0 bases from J, the gap between germline ends came to 13 bases. The CDR3 consists of 15 residues. CDR3 region: CASSISGRVNTEAFF. The CDR3 DNA follows: TGTGCCAGCAGCATTTCAGGGAGGGTGAACACTGAAGCTTTCTTT.

This sequence joins TRBV6-4 and TRBJ1-1; D gene uncertain. The CDR3 runs to 13 residues. Germline V gene sequence: CDR1 MRHNA, CDR2 SNTAGT. With 6 bases removed from V and 11 bases from J, the gap between germline ends came to 19 bases. The CDR3 nucleotides are TGTGCCAGCAGCCGCGGACCCTCGGAGAAGGCTTTCTTT. Protein sequence: CASSRGPSEKAFF.

The chain combines TRBV20-1 with TRBJ2-1; D could derive from TRBD1 or TRBD2 (6 bases each). CDR3 size: 16 residues. Between the trimmed V and J ends, which lost 0 bases and 8 bases, there was a span of 20 bases. Germline V gene lookup returns CDR1 DFQATT and CDR2 SNEGSKA (reference sequence). This CDR3 reads CSARDLRGVFSDEQFF. In DNA, the CDR3 is TGCAGTGCTAGAGATTTGAGGGGGGTATTCTCTGATGAGCAGTTCTTC.

In this sample, this clonotype turned up once. The genes are TRBV29-1 and TRBJ1-1, with D tentatively TRBD1 (5 bases). The CDR3 is 14 amino acids. Trimming pared 3 bases from V and 3 bases from J, leaving 14 bases between. From germline, CDR1 is SQVTM and CDR2 ANQGSEA. The CDR3 sequence is CSVDLGGSDTEAFF. The DNA of the CDR3 is TGCAGCGTTGACCTTGGGGGGTCAGACACTGAAGCTTTCTTT.

The rearrangement links TRBV29-1 to TRBJ2-3; 8 bases line up with TRBD1. Trimming took 4 bases from V and 5 from J; bases not matched to a gene: 8. The length of the CDR3 is 14 residues. Germline V lookup: CDR1 SQVTM, CDR2 ANQGSEA. The CDR3: CSVALDRVGDTQYF. In nucleotides, the CDR3 is TGCAGCGTTGCCCTGGACAGGGTAGGAGATACGCAGTATTTT.

This CDR3 is CASSEPGGSASYEQYF. CDR3 nucleotide sequence: TGTGCCAGCAGTGAACCGGGCGGGAGCGCCTCCTACGAGCAGTACTTC. The rearrangement uses TRBV2 and TRBJ2-7; TRBD2 matches at 7 bases. V trimming: 2 bases; J trimming: 0 bases; junction bases outside the gene matches: 7. The germline V gene has CDR1 SNHLY and CDR2 FYNNEI. The CDR3 spans 16 residues.

The genes are TRBV20-1 and TRBJ2-3, with TRBD2 matching over 12 bases. Looked up from germline, CDR1 is DFQATT and CDR2 is SNEGSKA (reference sequence). There are 15 residues in the CDR3. With V trimmed by 6 bases and J by 2 bases, 6 bases remained unmatched. The CDR3 reads CSADGLAGITDTQYF. The CDR3 DNA reads as TGCAGTGCCGACGGACTAGCGGGGATCACAGATACGCAGTATTTT.

The V gene is TRBV28, the J gene TRBJ2-7; maybe TRBD2 (5 bases). Germline V gene data show CDR1 as MDHEN and CDR2 as SYDVKM. This CDR3 contains 14 residues. Trimming left V 3 bases short and J 5 bases short, with 14 bases between. The DNA for the CDR3 is TGTGCCAGCAGTTTTCCGGGGTCTTTCGACGAGCAGTACTTC. It specifies CASSFPGSFDEQYF.

This chain links TRBV2 with TRBJ2-2; 7 bases agree with TRBD2. The CDR3 loop spans 14 amino acids. V lost 10 bases to trimming and J lost 0 bases; unmatched junction nucleotides: 5. Germline V gene data show CDR1 as SNHLY and CDR2 as FYNNEI. CDR3 coding DNA: TGTGCCACCCGGGAGGCAACGAACACCGGGGAGCTGTTTTTT. Translated, it gives CATREATNTGELFF.

The V and J genes are TRBV28 and TRBJ2-7; TRBD2 aligns across 10 bases. The trim removed 11 bases at V and 4 bases at J, leaving 11 bases unmatched. CDR3 length: 14 amino acids. Germline V gene data show CDR1 as MDHEN and CDR2 as SYDVKM. The CDR3 bases are TGTGCCGCCCAGAAAGCGGGAGGGCCTTACGAGCAGTACTTC. This encodes CAAQKAGGPYEQYF.

The CDR3 is CASSQGLGVFSYEQYF. CDR3 nucleotides: TGTGCCAGCAGCCAAGGCTTAGGGGTTTTCAGCTACGAGCAGTACTTC. V is TRBV7-9 and J is TRBJ2-7; a possible D gene is TRBD1 (5 bases). The germline V gene encodes CDR1 SEHNR and CDR2 FQNEAQ (reference sequence). The ends were cut back, 5 bases at V and 3 bases at J, with 20 bases in the middle. This CDR3 comprises 16 residues.